These 32 T cell receptor beta chains originate from one sample sequenced in a study of T-cell memory formation after mild COVID-19. TCRdb passed the 5' RACE reads through MiXCR, listing each CDR3 protein once. Of about 110,000 distinct CDR3 sequences in the sample, approximately 14% were seen once. The sample consisted of PBMCs or a T cell subset sorted from them (not recorded which). Source of these receptors: a man aged 18-30 years who had mild COVID-19 (a few samples of this study predate the infection). Cell type and time point are not known.

The rearrangement uses TRBV9 and TRBJ2-1, with TRBD2 matching 7 bases. Germline CDR1 SGDLS, CDR2 YYNGEE. The V and J ends lost 3 bases and 6 bases, in that order; junction bases with no gene match: 9. This CDR3 region has 15 residues. CDR3 nucleotide sequence: TGTGCCAGCAGCGCGGGACTATCGGGGCTCAATGAGCAGTTCTTC. Amino acid sequence: CASSAGLSGLNEQFF.

This clonotype was counted once. This rearrangement joins TRBV6-2 or TRBV6-3 to TRBJ2-7; no clear D gene. V lost 5 bases and J lost 5, with 10 bases in between. Germline values: CDR1 MNHEY, CDR2 SVGEGT. The CDR3 runs 12 residues. CDR3 sequence: CASSQTTHEQYV. In DNA, the CDR3 is TGTGCCAGCAGTCAGACAACCCACGAGCAGTACGTC.

This clonotype was observed at least ten times. The chain recombines TRBV29-1 with TRBJ2-7, with 7 nucleotides matching TRBD1. Unmatched junction bases numbered 6, after V lost 5 bases and J lost 2 bases. The germline V gene encodes CDR1 SQVTM and CDR2 ANQGSEA. This CDR3 has 13 residues. CDR3 sequence: CSVMTGKTYEQYF. CDR3 nucleotides: TGCAGCGTTATGACAGGGAAAACCTACGAGCAGTACTTC.

This clonotype was seen ten or more times. The gene calls are TRBV28 and TRBJ1-2; D is uncertain. Germline CDR1 is MDHEN and CDR2 is SYDVKM. V lost 6 bases and J 0 bases, leaving 11 bases between the germline ends. This CDR3 comprises 14 residues. This CDR3 reads CASSPLGSNYGYTF. CDR3 nucleotides: TGTGCCAGCAGCCCGCTGGGGTCTAACTATGGCTACACCTTC.

V usage is TRBV6-5 and J usage is TRBJ2-7; TRBD1 is a possible D gene (5 bases). Trimming took 9 bases from V and 5 from J, leaving 11 bases between them. This CDR3 contains 11 residues. Germline V gene lookup returns CDR1 MNHEY and CDR2 SVGAGI. CDR3 sequence (DNA): TGTGCCAGTTCTAGGGGCGACGAGCAGTACTTC. Protein product: CASSRGDEQYF.

The chain links TRBV18 to TRBJ2-1; D is ambiguous. Germline values: CDR1 KGHSH, CDR2 LQKENI. The CDR3 loop spans 11 amino acids. With 6 bases removed from V and 8 bases from J, the gap between germline ends came to 8 bases. CDR3 amino acids: CASSQEHEQFF. The CDR3 nucleotides are TGTGCCAGCTCGCAAGAGCATGAGCAGTTCTTC.

This chain links TRBV7-2 with TRBJ1-4; TRBD1 aligns across 8 bases. Germline V gene data show CDR1 as SGHTA and CDR2 as FQGNSA. The CDR3 length is 14 residues. With 4 bases clipped from V and 8 bases from J, the junction kept 6 bases outside the gene matches. CDR3 DNA sequence: TGTGCCAGCAGCTCCGACAGGGGAGGGGAAAAACTGTTTTTT. As protein: CASSSDRGGEKLFF. Together with reference TRBV7-2 and TRBJ1-4, the CDR3 gives the full variable domain: GAGVSQSPSNKVTEKGKDVELRCDPISGHTALYWYRQSLGQGLEFLIYFQGNSAPDKSGLPSDRFSAERTGGSVSTLTIQRTQQEDSAVYLCASSSDRGGEKLFFGSGTQLSVL.

The chain couples TRBV7-6 to TRBJ1-1; D is perhaps TRBD1 (5 bases). Deletions cut 5 bases from V and 4 bases from J, with 14 bases between. Looked up from germline, CDR1 is SGHVS and CDR2 is FNYEAQ. The CDR3 runs to 14 residues. The CDR3 DNA reads as TGTGCCAGCAGCCCAAGTCAGGGACCCACTGAAGCTTTCTTT. Translating gives CASSPSQGPTEAFF.

This clonotype was found many times. This chain connects TRBV29-1 to TRBJ2-5; the match to TRBD1 covers 7 bases. The ends lost 4 bases at V and 2 bases at J; junction bases unmatched: 13. Germline V gene lookup returns CDR1 SQVTM and CDR2 ANQGSEA. The CDR3 has 16 residues. This chain's CDR3 is CSVGLYRDSHQETQYF. CDR3 DNA sequence: TGCAGCGTTGGATTATACCGGGACAGCCATCAAGAGACCCAGTACTTC.

This clonotype has a handful of counts. CDR3 sequence reads: CASSLGYRTSSYNEQFF. DNA for the CDR3: TGTGCCAGCAGCTTAGGATACAGGACAAGCTCCTACAATGAGCAGTTCTTC. V gene TRBV7-6 combines with J gene TRBJ2-1; D perhaps matches TRBD1 (5 bases). The CDR3 is made up of 17 amino acids. CDR1 is SGHVS, CDR2 FNYEAQ, per germline. V was shortened by 1 base and J by 0 bases, with 13 bases between the two germline ends.

This clonotype showed up just a few times. The V gene is TRBV12-3 or TRBV12-4, the J gene TRBJ1-6; TRBD1 aligns across 9 bases. The CDR3 covers 16 residues. J was trimmed by 2 bases and V by 6 bases; bases with no gene match: 5. This chain's CDR3 is CASRQQGAPYNSPLHF. In nucleotides, the CDR3 is TGTGCCAGCAGACAACAGGGGGCCCCCTATAATTCACCCCTCCACTTT.

This chain connects TRBV18 to TRBJ2-6; 9 bases fit TRBD1. CDR3 size: 14 residues. Trimming removed 6 bases from V and 7 bases from J; junction bases left unmatched: 4. Per germline, CDR1 KGHSH and CDR2 LQKENI. The CDR3 DNA sequence: TGTGCCAGCTCGACAGGGGGGTTAGCCAACGTCCTGACTTTC. Translated: CASSTGGLANVLTF.

The gene calls are TRBV4-3 and TRBJ2-5; D remains unclear. The V and J ends lost 0 bases and 2 bases respectively, with 10 bases between them. Germline V gives CDR1 LGHNA, CDR2 YSLEER. The CDR3 is made up of 15 amino acids. The CDR3 region is CASSQDPYRQETQYF. CDR3 sequence (DNA): TGCGCCAGCAGCCAAGACCCCTACAGACAAGAGACCCAGTACTTC.

The sample holds a few counts of this clonotype. The rearrangement joins TRBV6-5 to TRBJ2-7, with a possible D match to TRBD2 (5 bases). From germline, CDR1 is MNHEY and CDR2 SVGAGI. V shed 0 bases and J shed 2 bases, with 8 bases lying between them. The length of the CDR3 is 14 residues. CDR3 sequence: CASSYSSRAYEQYF. The CDR3 nucleotides are TGTGCCAGCAGTTACTCCTCGCGGGCCTACGAGCAGTACTTC.

The J gene is TRBJ2-7, the V gene TRBV7-6; no clear D gene. The CDR3 totals 15 residues. CDR1 and CDR2 (germline): SGHVS, FNYEAQ. V lost 0 bases to trimming and J lost 3 bases, with 12 bases between them. The CDR3 spells CASSLAPAFFYEQYF. Written as DNA, the CDR3 is TGTGCCAGCAGCTTAGCGCCGGCTTTCTTCTACGAGCAGTACTTC.

This clonotype has just a few counts. The chain has TRBV4-2 and TRBJ2-3; TRBD2 agrees at 8 bases. CDR3 length equals 16 residues. Per the germline V gene, CDR1 is LGHNA and CDR2 is YNFKEQ. The ends lost 2 bases at V and 6 bases at J; junction bases unmatched: 10. CDR3 coding DNA: TGTGCCAGCAGCCAAATAGCGGGGACCACGCAGGATACGCAGTATTTT. This sequence encodes CASSQIAGTTQDTQYF.

The sample holds a few counts of this clonotype. V and J are TRBV4-1 and TRBJ1-1; no definite D call. The CDR3 sequence is 11 residues long. Germline-derived CDR1 and CDR2 are MGHRA and YSYEKL. Trimming cost V 5 bases and J 0 bases, with 1 base left between them. Here the CDR3 reads CASSMNTEAFF. Written as DNA, the CDR3 is TGCGCCAGCAGCATGAACACTGAAGCTTTCTTT.

The CDR3, as DNA: TGCGCCAGCAGCTTTGCAGGGGTGAACACTGAAGCTTTCTTT. It translates to CASSFAGVNTEAFF. The V call is TRBV5-1, the J call TRBJ1-1, with D tentatively TRBD1 (6 bases). V shed 2 bases and J shed 0 bases, with 8 bases lying between them. The CDR3 is 14 residues long. Looked up from germline, CDR1 is SGHRS and CDR2 is YFSETQ.

V is TRBV10-3 and J is TRBJ2-7, with 8 bases lining up with TRBD1. The junction had 9 bases not matched to a gene; V was cut back by 6 bases and J by 2 bases. The CDR3 extends over 15 amino acids. Germline V lookup: CDR1 ENHRY, CDR2 SYGVKD. Written as DNA, the CDR3 is TGTGCCATCAGCGAAAACAGGGGGATGGCCTACGAGCAGTACTTC. This sequence encodes CAISENRGMAYEQYF.

This clonotype was found many times. V and J are TRBV6-5 and TRBJ1-5; no firm D call. Deletions cut 0 bases from V and 6 bases from J, with 6 bases between. The CDR3 is 13 residues long. Per germline, CDR1 MNHEY and CDR2 SVGAGI. The CDR3 nucleotides are TGTGCCAGCAGTTACTCGAGAGCTCAGCCCCAGCATTTT. Translated: CASSYSRAQPQHF.

This clonotype showed up just a few times. CDR3 region: CASSHRSLNTEAFF. CDR3 coding DNA: TGTGCCAGCAGCCATAGAAGCTTGAACACTGAAGCTTTCTTT. The chain uses TRBV14 and TRBJ1-1; D is undetermined. CDR1 is SGHDN and CDR2 is FVKESK in the germline V gene. This CDR3 has 14 residues. The germline V and J ends were trimmed by 3 bases and 0 bases, with 8 bases remaining between them.

This clonotype was seen only a few times. The chain couples TRBV29-1 to TRBJ2-5; D perhaps matches TRBD2 (7 bases). Trimming shortened V by 1 base and J by 5 bases, and 17 bases separated the two germline ends. Looked up from germline, CDR1 is SQVTM and CDR2 is ANQGSEA. CDR3 length: 15 amino acids. Here the CDR3 reads CSVEAGGLPRETQYF. In DNA, the CDR3 is TGCAGCGTTGAAGCGGGGGGCCTCCCAAGGGAGACCCAGTACTTC.

The chain recombines TRBV28 with TRBJ2-7; tentative D call: TRBD1 (5 bases). Germline CDR1 and CDR2: MDHEN and SYDVKM. The CDR3 is made up of 14 amino acids. The V gene lost 6 bases and the J gene lost 1 base, with 13 bases spanning the gap. The CDR3 DNA sequence: TGTGCCAGCAGATCAAGTCCAGGGTCCTACGAGCAGTACGTC. Residues: CASRSSPGSYEQYV.

This chain links TRBV2 with TRBJ2-5; no definite D call. CDR1 and CDR2 (germline): SNHLY, FYNNEI. CDR3 length: 12 amino acids. Deletions cut 10 bases from V and 4 bases from J, with 13 bases between. The CDR3 here is CATQDAGETQYF. The CDR3 coding sequence is TGTGCCACCCAGGATGCTGGAGAGACCCAGTACTTC.

This rearrangement joins TRBV5-1 to TRBJ2-1; 8 nucleotides agree with TRBD1. The germline gives CDR1 SGHRS, CDR2 YFSETQ. CDR3 size: 15 residues. Losses at the gene ends were 0 bases for V and 6 bases for J; bases not matched to a gene: 5. Here the CDR3 reads CASSLVQGAINEQFF. The CDR3, as DNA: TGCGCCAGCAGCTTGGTTCAGGGGGCGATCAATGAGCAGTTCTTC. Looking up the rest from reference TRBV5-1 and TRBJ2-1 gives the full variable domain: KAGVTQTPRYLIKTRGQQVTLSCSPISGHRSVSWYQQTPGQGLQFLFEYFSETQRNKGNFPGRFSGRQFSNSRSEMNVSTLELGDSALYLCASSLVQGAINEQFFGPGTRLTVL.

This clonotype was seen ten or more times. J is TRBJ1-2 and V is TRBV2, with D maybe TRBD1 (5 bases). CDR3 length equals 12 residues. CDR1 is SNHLY and CDR2 is FYNNEI in the germline V gene. With 8 bases removed from V and 1 base from J, the gap between germline ends came to 8 bases. Here the CDR3 DNA reads TGTGCCAGCGAGGGGAATAACTATGGCTACACCTTC. It yields the protein CASEGNNYGYTF.

This clonotype occurred many times. The chain links TRBV2 to TRBJ1-2, with D hard to call. The germline V gene has CDR1 SNHLY and CDR2 FYNNEI. The CDR3 contains 15 residues. With 1 base removed from V and 5 bases from J, the gap between germline ends came to 14 bases. CDR3 coding DNA: TGTGCCAGCAGTGAAGACAGCATGACTGGATATGGCTACACCTTC. It encodes CASSEDSMTGYGYTF.

This clonotype has more than one count but fewer than ten. The chain recombines TRBV4-1 with TRBJ2-6; 7 positions agree with TRBD1. Germline trimming cut 4 bases from V and 4 bases from J; bases unmatched to any gene: 13. CDR1 is MGHRA, CDR2 YSYEKL, per germline. The CDR3 spans 18 residues. The CDR3 is CASSRAGTDYVGANVLTF. The CDR3 DNA reads as TGCGCCAGCAGCCGTGCCGGGACAGACTATGTGGGGGCCAACGTCCTGACTTTC.

The chain carries TRBV28 and TRBJ2-7; D gene uncertain. Germline CDR1 is MDHEN and CDR2 is SYDVKM. This CDR3 region has 13 residues. Trimming took 2 bases from V and 2 from J, leaving 7 bases between them. CDR3 amino acids: CASSLGSPYEQYV. In nucleotides, the CDR3 is TGTGCCAGCAGTTTAGGCAGTCCCTACGAGCAGTACGTC.

This clonotype was seen at least ten times. The V call is TRBV5-5, the J call TRBJ2-6; D is perhaps TRBD1 or TRBD2 (5 bases each). Trimming cost V 2 bases and J 3 bases, with 12 bases left between them. This CDR3 has 16 amino acids. CDR1 SGHKS and CDR2 YYEKEE come from the germline V gene (reference sequence). The CDR3 is CASSFSPGRGANVLTF. The CDR3 DNA reads TGTGCCAGCAGCTTTTCACCGGGGCGTGGGGCCAACGTCCTGACTTTC. The full variable domain, its missing parts supplied by reference TRBV5-5 and TRBJ2-6, is DAGVTQSPTHLIKTRGQQVTLRCSPISGHKSVSWYQQVLGQGPQFIFQYYEKEERGRGNFPDRFSARQFPNYSSELNVNALLLGDSALYLCASSFSPGRGANVLTFGAGSRLTVL.

This clonotype was seen more than once but under ten times. V is TRBV28 and J is TRBJ1-1; D is uncertain. CDR1 is MDHEN and CDR2 is SYDVKM in the germline V gene. The CDR3 is 11 amino acids. Between the trimmed V and J ends, which lost 3 bases and 8 bases, there was a span of 7 bases. The DNA of the CDR3 is TGTGCCAGCAGTTTTAGTCGGGAAGCTTTCTTT. Translated, it gives CASSFSREAFF.

The rearrangement links TRBV15 to TRBJ1-2; D gene ambiguous. Trimming removed 0 bases from V and 6 bases from J, with 20 bases in between. The CDR3 consists of 17 residues. Germline V gives CDR1 LNHNV, CDR2 YYDKDF (reference sequence). CDR3 loop: CATSRDLGGFAIHGYTF. The DNA for the CDR3 is TGTGCCACCAGCAGAGATCTAGGTGGCTTCGCTATTCATGGCTACACCTTC.